These 16 T cell receptor beta chains were sequenced from one sample in a study of blood T cell repertoires in COVID-19. Sequencing used immunoSEQ multiplex PCR; TCRdb keeps in-frame clones, though not all of them. The sample includes about 120,000 clones, 78% seen only once; the top ten take roughly 2.1%. The sequenced material came from peripheral blood. The origin of the receptors is a man in his sixties or seventies with acute or convalescent COVID-19.

For the CDR3, the DNA is TGTGCCAGCAGCCAAGGACTAGCGGGCGCCGTAGATACGCAGTATTTT. Its protein product is CASSQGLAGAVDTQYF. The chain employs TRBV3-1 (or the pseudogene TRBV3-2) and TRBJ2-3, with 10 bases identical to TRBD2. The CDR3 has 16 residues. The germline V gene has CDR1 LGHDT and CDR2 YNNKEL (reference sequence). J gave up 5 bases and V 1 base, and 6 bases lay outside the gene matches.

The chain couples TRBV12-3 or TRBV12-4 to TRBJ2-7; TRBD1 agrees at 8 bases. Trimming cost V 5 bases and J 7 bases; bases outside gene matches: 7. The CDR3 consists of 13 residues. The CDR3 coding sequence is TGTGCCAGCAGTCTCCAGGGGGCGCGGGAGCAGTACTTC. This codes for CASSLQGAREQYF.

This clone has just a few counts. The CDR3 nucleotides read TGTGCCAGCAGCCCCGGGACAGGACTCTACGAGCAGTACTTC. Protein product: CASSPGTGLYEQYF. The V call is TRBV5-4, the J call TRBJ2-7, with 8 bases aligning to TRBD1. Unmatched junction bases numbered 6, after V lost 4 bases and J lost 3 bases. The V gene's germline CDR1 is SGHNT and CDR2 YYREEE (reference sequence). The length of the CDR3 is 14 residues.

The J gene is TRBJ1-6, the V gene TRBV5-6, with D tentatively TRBD1 (5 bases). V lost 0 bases and J 16 bases, leaving 17 bases between the germline ends. The CDR3 runs 14 residues. The germline V gene has CDR1 SGHDT and CDR2 YYEEEE. The CDR3 DNA is TGTGCCAGCAGCTTGGGGCTTTGGGACTCCCTACTCCACTTT. Its translation: CASSLGLWDSLLHF.

The chain combines TRBV5-1 with TRBJ1-2, with 9 bases identical to TRBD1. J gave up 4 bases and V 4 bases, and 5 bases lay outside the gene matches. The CDR3 has 14 amino acids. In germline, CDR1 is SGHRS, CDR2 YFSETQ. CDR3 nucleotides: TGCGCCAGCAGCAGCGGGACAGGGTCCTATGGCTACACCTTC. Residues: CASSSGTGSYGYTF.

The CDR3 region has the DNA TGTGCCAGCAGTGCTCTACAGTTTAGGGGCATTTTTGGCTACACCTTC. As protein: CASSALQFRGIFGYTF. V usage is TRBV6-1 and J usage is TRBJ1-2; a weak D match, TRBD1 (5 bases). Looked up from germline, CDR1 is MNHNS and CDR2 is SASEGT. This CDR3 contains 16 residues. V was pared by 4 bases and J by 7 bases, with 22 bases between.

The V call is TRBV4-3, the J call TRBJ1-1; D is uncertain. The CDR3 contains 14 residues. Trimming removed 0 bases at V and 4 bases at J, with 9 bases between. CDR1 LGHNA and CDR2 YSLEER come from the germline V gene. The CDR3 region has the DNA TGCGCCAGCAGCCAAGAAATAACGGGCACTGAAGCTTTCTTT. This sequence encodes CASSQEITGTEAFF.

This chain connects TRBV4-1 to TRBJ1-2; 9 bases match TRBD1. Unmatched junction bases numbered 5, after V lost 4 bases and J lost 2 bases. Per the germline V gene, CDR1 is MGHRA and CDR2 is YSYEKL. The CDR3 extends over 15 amino acids. The CDR3 here is CASSPGTGINYGYTF. As DNA, the CDR3 is TGCGCCAGCAGCCCGGGGACAGGGATAAACTATGGCTACACCTTC.

The CDR3 sequence: CASSPNLGQEQFF. The CDR3 DNA reads as TGTGCCAGCAGCCCCAACTTAGGACAGGAGCAGTTCTTC. This chain connects TRBV7-2 to TRBJ2-1; possibly TRBD1 for D (6 bases). The CDR3 totals 13 residues. Germline CDR1 reads SGHTA; CDR2 reads FQGNSA. With 5 bases removed from V and 10 bases from J, the gap between germline ends came to 15 bases.

This sequence joins TRBV3-1 (or the pseudogene TRBV3-2) and TRBJ2-3, with TRBD2 matching over 12 bases. This CDR3 has 20 residues. Germline CDR1 is LGHDT and CDR2 is YNNKEL (reference sequence). V gave up 0 bases and J gave up 2 bases; unmatched junction bases: 12. The CDR3 region has the DNA TGTGCCAGCAGCCAAGATTGGCTAGCGGGGGGGCCCGGTCCCACAGATACGCAGTATTTT. Translating it yields CASSQDWLAGGPGPTDTQYF.

The V gene is TRBV6-2 or TRBV6-3, the J gene TRBJ2-7, with D possibly matching TRBD2 (5 bases). The CDR3 contains 11 residues. The V gene's germline CDR1 is MNHEY and CDR2 SVGEGT. Trimming shortened V by 5 bases and J by 9 bases, and 11 bases separated the two germline ends. The chain's CDR3 is CASSSRGSQYF. CDR3 DNA: TGTGCCAGCAGTAGCCGGGGATCGCAGTACTTC.

This clone showed up just once. J is TRBJ1-4 and V is TRBV2; weak D call: TRBD1 (5 bases). The CDR3 has 16 amino acids. CDR1 is SNHLY and CDR2 is FYNNEI in the germline V gene. V lost 7 bases to trimming and J lost 0 bases, with 15 bases between them. The CDR3 coding sequence is TGTGCCAGCACCACAGGACGGCAAACAACTAATGAAAAACTGTTTTTT. The encoded protein is CASTTGRQTTNEKLFF. Full variable domain (rest looked up from reference TRBV2 and TRBJ1-4): EPEVTQTPSHQVTQMGQEVILRCVPISNHLYFYWYRQILGQKVEFLVSFYNNEISEKSEIFDDQFSVERPDGSNFTLKIRSTKLEDSAMYFCASTTGRQTTNEKLFFGSGTQLSVL.

The V gene is TRBV4-3, the J gene TRBJ2-2; D may be TRBD2 (7 bases). CDR1 is LGHNA and CDR2 is YSLEER in the germline V gene. The V end was cut by 0 bases, the J end by 0 bases, with 17 bases between. The CDR3 is made up of 19 amino acids. CDR3 coding DNA: TGCGCCAGCAGCCAAGATCGGGTAGGGGGGGCCGCGAACACCGGGGAGCTGTTTTTT. Protein: CASSQDRVGGAANTGELFF.

The chain carries TRBV7-6 and TRBJ2-2; possible D gene TRBD2, 6 bases. Germline V CDR1 and CDR2: SGHVS, FNYEAQ. Trimming cost V 4 bases and J 4 bases, with 10 bases left between them. The CDR3 is 14 residues long. In DNA, the CDR3 is TGTGCCAGCAGCTCAGGGAGGACCACCGGGGAGCTGTTTTTT. This codes for CASSSGRTTGELFF.

This clone was seen a single time. V usage is TRBV29-1 and J usage is TRBJ1-1; 11 nucleotides line up with TRBD1. The CDR3 covers 14 residues. The V segment lost 6 bases and the J segment 5 bases; nucleotides outside the gene matches: 8. Germline V gene data show CDR1 as SQVTM and CDR2 as ANQGSEA. The CDR3 nucleotides are TGCAGCGTCCCCATCCGGGACAGGGGGACTGAAGCTTTCTTT. It codes for CSVPIRDRGTEAFF.

Ten or more counts support this clone. This chain connects TRBV6-1 to TRBJ1-5; the match to TRBD1 covers 12 bases. This CDR3 is 15 amino acids long. The V gene end was trimmed by 1 base and the J gene end by 11 bases; junction bases not matched to a gene: 6. The germline V gene has CDR1 MNHNS and CDR2 SASEGT. DNA for the CDR3: TGTGCCAGCAGTGAAGGACGGGACAGGGGGCGATCCCAGCATTTT. Its protein is CASSEGRDRGRSQHF.